This TCR beta chain was captured by sequencing in a study of T-cell memory formation after mild COVID-19. Each CDR3 protein is one row after TCRdb ran MiXCR on the 5' RACE reads. This table has about 82,000 distinct CDR3 sequences, around an eighth appearing once. Study-wide results and limits: Clones shrinking between day 15 and 85 showed a balanced CD4/CD8 split, and those that grew later tilted toward CD4+. Second-wave clones with a day 37 peak had unconfirmed SARS-CoV-2 specificity.

V dropped 3 bases and J dropped 8; count of bases not matched to a gene: 6. In germline, CDR1 is MRHNA, CDR2 SNTAGT. The CDR3 extends over 14 amino acids. On this clonotype: What it binds is unknown.

J is TRBJ1-2 and V is TRBV6-4; 10 bases match TRBD1. The receptor comes from an adult woman who had mild COVID-19 (a few samples of this study predate the infection). Cell type and time point are not known. Sequences were obtained from PBMCs or a T cell subset sorted from them (not recorded which). The CDR3 DNA is TGTGCCAGCAGTGATCAGACAGGGGGCGACGGCTACACCTTC. Encoded protein: CASSDQTGGDGYTF.